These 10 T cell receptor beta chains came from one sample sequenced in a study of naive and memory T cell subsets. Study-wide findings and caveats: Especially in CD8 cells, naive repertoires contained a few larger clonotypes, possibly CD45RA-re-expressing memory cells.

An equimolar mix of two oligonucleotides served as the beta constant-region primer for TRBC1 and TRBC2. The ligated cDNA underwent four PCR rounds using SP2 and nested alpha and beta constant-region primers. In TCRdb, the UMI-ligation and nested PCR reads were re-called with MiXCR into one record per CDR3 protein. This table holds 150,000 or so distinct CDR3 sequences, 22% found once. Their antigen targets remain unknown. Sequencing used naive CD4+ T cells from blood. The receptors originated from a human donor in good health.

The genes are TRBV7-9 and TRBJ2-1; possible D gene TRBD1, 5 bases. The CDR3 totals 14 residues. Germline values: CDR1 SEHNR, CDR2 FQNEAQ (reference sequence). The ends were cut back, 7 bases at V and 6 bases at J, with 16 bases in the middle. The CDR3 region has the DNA TGTGCCAGCAATTCGGCAGGGTTGGTCAATGAGCAGTTCTTC. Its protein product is CASNSAGLVNEQFF.

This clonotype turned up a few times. The CDR3 spells CASSLARGGYEQYF. The CDR3 DNA is TGTGCCAGCAGTTTAGCGCGGGGAGGCTACGAGCAGTACTTC. This chain uses TRBV12-3 or TRBV12-4 with TRBJ2-7; possible D gene TRBD2, 6 bases. This CDR3 has 14 residues. V shed 0 bases and J shed 3 bases, with 9 bases lying between them.

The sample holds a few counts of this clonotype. The CDR3 nucleotides are TGTGCCTGGAGTTCCCCGGGGAGCGGGAGACGGAATGAGCAGTTCTTC. Its translation is CAWSSPGSGRRNEQFF. The chain joins TRBV30 to TRBJ2-1, with 8 bases lining up with TRBD2. CDR3 length: 16 amino acids. V shed 2 bases, J shed 7 bases, and the junction held 13 bases outside the gene matches. Germline CDR1 reads GTSNPN; CDR2 reads SVGIG (reference sequence).

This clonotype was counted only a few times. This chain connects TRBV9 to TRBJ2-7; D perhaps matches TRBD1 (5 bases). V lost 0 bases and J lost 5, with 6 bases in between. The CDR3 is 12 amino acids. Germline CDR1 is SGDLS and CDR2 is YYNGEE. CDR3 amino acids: CASSVAGNEQYF. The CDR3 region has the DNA TGTGCCAGCAGCGTAGCAGGGAACGAGCAGTACTTC.

In nucleotides, the CDR3 is TGTGCCAGCAGCCCTGGGACAACTTATTCCAAAAACATTCAGTACTTC. This encodes CASSPGTTYSKNIQYF. The chain links TRBV11-3 to TRBJ2-4; D perhaps matches TRBD1 (6 bases). This CDR3 has 16 amino acids. Germline V gene data show CDR1 as SGHNT and CDR2 as YENEEA. Between the trimmed V and J ends, which lost 5 bases and 2 bases, there was a span of 16 bases.

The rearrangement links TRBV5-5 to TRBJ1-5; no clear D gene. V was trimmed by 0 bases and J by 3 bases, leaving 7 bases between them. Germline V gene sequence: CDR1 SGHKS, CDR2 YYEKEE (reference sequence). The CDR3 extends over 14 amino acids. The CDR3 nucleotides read TGTGCCAGCAGCTTGGAATGGATCAATCAGCCCCAGCATTTT. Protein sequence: CASSLEWINQPQHF. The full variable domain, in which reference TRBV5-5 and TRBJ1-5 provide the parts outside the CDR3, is DAGVTQSPTHLIKTRGQQVTLRCSPISGHKSVSWYQQVLGQGPQFIFQYYEKEERGRGNFPDRFSARQFPNYSSELNVNALLLGDSALYLCASSLEWINQPQHFGDGTRLSIL.

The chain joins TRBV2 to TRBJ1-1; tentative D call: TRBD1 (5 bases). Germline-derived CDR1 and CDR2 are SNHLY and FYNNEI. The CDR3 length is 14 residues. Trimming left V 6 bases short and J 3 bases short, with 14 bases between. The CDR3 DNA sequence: TGTGCCAGCAGGAGGGACCTAACGGACACTGAAGCTTTCTTT. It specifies CASRRDLTDTEAFF.

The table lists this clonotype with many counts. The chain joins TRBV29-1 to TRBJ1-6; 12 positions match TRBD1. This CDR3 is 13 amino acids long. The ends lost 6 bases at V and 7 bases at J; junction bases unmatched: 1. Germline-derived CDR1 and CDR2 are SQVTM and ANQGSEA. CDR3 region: CSVGTGGNSPLHF. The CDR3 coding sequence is TGCAGCGTGGGGACAGGGGGCAATTCACCCCTCCACTTT.

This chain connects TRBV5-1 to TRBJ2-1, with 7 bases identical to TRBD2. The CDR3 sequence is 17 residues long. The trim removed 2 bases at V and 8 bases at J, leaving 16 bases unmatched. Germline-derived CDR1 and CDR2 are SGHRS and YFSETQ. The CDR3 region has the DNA TGCGCCAGCAGCTTACCAAGGAGGCTAGCGGACGATGATGAGCAGTTCTTC. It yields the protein CASSLPRRLADDDEQFF.

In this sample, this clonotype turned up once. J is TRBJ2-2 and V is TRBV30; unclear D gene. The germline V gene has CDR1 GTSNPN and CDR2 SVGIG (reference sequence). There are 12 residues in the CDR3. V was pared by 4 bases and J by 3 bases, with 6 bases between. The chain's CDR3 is CAWKSDTGELFF. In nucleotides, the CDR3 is TGTGCCTGGAAGTCAGACACCGGGGAGCTGTTTTTT.